This TCR beta chain originates from a study of a mutant IDH1 vaccine in newly diagnosed glioma. Study summary: The treated group averaged 40.4 years old and was roughly 60% male, roughly 38% female. Those enrolled had earlier been treated with radiotherapy, temozolomide, or both, mostly both.

Specified time point: week 35, safety follow-up. A single vaccine dose contained 300 ug of mutant IDH1 20-mer peptide, and topical imiquimod was used with it. The repertoire was sequenced with immunoSEQ multiplex PCR; TCRdb's copy has only in-frame clones and lacks some. Here the sample spans 30,000 or so clones, almost 80% being singletons. Study findings and constraints: Apparently unrelated to pseudoprogression were changes in the top peripheral T cell clonotypes.

This clone was seen a single time. Its specificity is not known. The CDR3 contains 16 residues. Germline V gives CDR1 SGDLS, CDR2 YYNGEE. J lost 3 bases, V lost 0 bases, and 7 bases had no gene match. This sequence originates from a woman in her 30s with glioma. Some clones in this sample may be carry-over from other donors' samples. V usage is TRBV9 and J usage is TRBJ2-7; 9 bases map to TRBD1. Sample: PBMCs, taken from a glioma patient whose treatment included an IDH1 peptide vaccine. In nucleotides, the CDR3 is TGTGCCAGCAGCGTAGGAGTCGGACAGGGGCTCTACGAGCAGTACTTC. It translates to CASSVGVGQGLYEQYF.